One sample yielded the 27 T cell receptor beta chains listed below, sequenced in a study of Graves' ophthalmopathy and Graves' hyperthyroidism. Investigators amplified TCR beta CDR3 regions from RNA transcripts. RT-PCR in the first round used HTBI primers; a second-round multiplex PCR followed. MiXCR was run by TCRdb on the multiplex PCR reads, yielding one entry per CDR3 protein. The profile shows 680,000 or so distinct CDR3 sequences, approximately 22% of them singletons. What was sequenced was peripheral blood. The receptor set was obtained from a woman between 18 and 29 years old with stable Graves' hyperthyroidism. Some clones in this sample may be carry-over from other donors' samples.

At least ten counts were recorded for this clonotype. V usage is TRBV11-2 and J usage is TRBJ1-5, with TRBD1 as a possible D gene (6 bases). Trimming pared 5 bases from V and 8 bases from J, leaving 13 bases between. Germline CDR1 SGHAT, CDR2 FQNNGV. CDR3 length: 13 residues. The CDR3 DNA sequence: TGTGCCAGCAGCCGACAGGCTCTAAAGCCCCAGCATTTT. This codes for CASSRQALKPQHF.

A word on this clonotype: A read error may explain this, as a much larger clone is one base away. The V call is TRBV20-1, the J call TRBJ1-1; D perhaps matches TRBD1 (6 bases). CDR3 length: 13 amino acids. The V gene's germline CDR1 is DFQATT and CDR2 SNEGSKA (reference sequence). The CDR3 sequence: CSASRGRDTETFF. Written as DNA, the CDR3 is TGCAGTGCTTCCCGGGGGAGGGACACTGAAACTTTCTTT.

This clonotype showed up many times. The rearrangement uses TRBV5-1 and TRBJ2-7, with TRBD1 matching over 7 bases. The V gene end was trimmed by 4 bases and the J gene end by 1 base; junction bases not matched to a gene: 8. This CDR3 is 15 amino acids long. In germline, CDR1 is SGHRS, CDR2 YFSETQ. The CDR3 DNA follows: TGCGCCAGCAGCCCGGGACAGACCCGATCCTACGAGCAGTACTTC. It codes for CASSPGQTRSYEQYF. Variable domain in full (rest from reference TRBV5-1 and TRBJ2-7): KAGVTQTPRYLIKTRGQQVTLSCSPISGHRSVSWYQQTPGQGLQFLFEYFSETQRNKGNFPGRFSGRQFSNSRSEMNVSTLELGDSALYLCASSPGQTRSYEQYFGPGTRLTVT.

This clonotype appeared many times. This chain links TRBV7-2 with TRBJ2-7; D gene unclear. Trimming took off 1 base at V and 4 bases at J, with 5 bases between the two ends. The germline CDR1 and CDR2 sequences are SGHTA and FQGNSA. The CDR3 spans 12 residues. The CDR3 protein is CASSLVEYEQYF. The CDR3 region has the DNA TGTGCCAGCAGCTTAGTCGAGTACGAGCAGTACTTC.

In regard to this clonotype: It may be a read error: a sequence one base away is much more abundant. The chain uses TRBV30 and TRBJ1-6; unclear D gene. The CDR3 is made up of 20 amino acids. CDR1 is GTSNPN and CDR2 is SVGIG in the germline V gene (reference sequence). Trimming shortened V by 0 bases and J by 9 bases, and 30 bases separated the two germline ends. The CDR3 loop reads CAWSVGLWILQKRAGSPLHF. CDR3 nucleotides: TGTGCCTGGAGTGTGGGTCTGTGGATCCTACAGAAACGAGCTGGTTCACCCCTCCACTTT.

V is TRBV7-9 and J is TRBJ1-1; TRBD1 might be the D (5 bases). Germline V gives CDR1 SEHNR, CDR2 FQNEAQ (reference sequence). The CDR3 contains 13 residues. Trimming took off 5 bases at V and 7 bases at J, with 14 bases between the two ends. In DNA form, the CDR3 reads TGTGCCAGCAGCCCAAGGACACGAGATGAAGCTTTCTTT. Translation: CASSPRTRDEAFF.

The chain carries TRBV2 and TRBJ2-7; 9 nucleotides line up with TRBD2. CDR1 SNHLY and CDR2 FYNNEI come from the germline V gene. The CDR3 runs 13 residues. V shed 1 base and J 7 bases; nucleotides not matched to a gene: 2. Here the CDR3 reads CASSEGLAGEQYF. CDR3 DNA: TGTGCCAGCAGTGAAGGGCTAGCGGGGGAGCAGTACTTC.

This clonotype has at least ten counts. The chain is built from TRBV20-1 and TRBJ1-2; 8 nucleotides line up with TRBD1. CDR3 length: 14 residues. CDR1 is DFQATT, CDR2 SNEGSKA, per germline (reference sequence). V was pared by 7 bases and J by 8 bases, with 15 bases of the junction left unmatched. The CDR3 protein is CSVTRGQGNEGYTF. In DNA form, the CDR3 reads TGCAGTGTTACCCGAGGACAGGGTAATGAAGGCTACACCTTC.

This clonotype was recorded at least ten times. CDR3 sequence: CATLEGSMNTEAFF. CDR3 coding DNA: TGTGCCACCCTGGAGGGCAGCATGAACACTGAAGCTTTCTTT. V is TRBV2 and J is TRBJ1-1; D is undetermined. Germline lookup yields CDR1 SNHLY and CDR2 FYNNEI. This CDR3 region has 14 residues. Deletions cut 10 bases from V and 0 bases from J, with 15 bases between.

There are many counts of this clonotype. V and J are TRBV7-2 and TRBJ2-5, with D possibly called TRBD1 or TRBD2 (6 bases each). Deletions cut 4 bases from V and 3 bases from J, with 15 bases between. Germline V gene sequence: CDR1 SGHTA, CDR2 FQGNSA. CDR3 length: 15 residues. In nucleotides, the CDR3 is TGTGCCAGCAGCTCAGGAGGGGGAGGAAAAGAGACCCAGTACTTC. This gives the protein CASSSGGGGKETQYF.

CDR3 in DNA: TGTGCCAGCAGGGACTATCGGGACAGATACTACGAGCAGTACTTC. Amino acids: CASRDYRDRYYEQYF. This sequence joins TRBV11-2 and TRBJ2-7; maybe TRBD1 (7 bases). The CDR3 totals 15 residues. Germline loops: CDR1 SGHAT, CDR2 FQNNGV. The V and J ends lost 6 bases and 3 bases respectively, with 18 bases between them.

There are many counts of this clonotype. The J gene is TRBJ2-7, the V gene TRBV7-6, with 7 bases that match TRBD2. The CDR3 contains 13 residues. Trimming cost V 4 bases and J 6 bases; bases outside gene matches: 6. Looked up from germline, CDR1 is SGHVS and CDR2 is FNYEAQ. In DNA, the CDR3 is TGTGCCAGCAGCTCCCAGTGGGGGGGCGAGCAGTACTTC. Translated: CASSSQWGGEQYF.

This clonotype was detected many times. The chain couples TRBV15 to TRBJ2-7; unclear D gene. V lost 0 bases and J 4 bases, leaving 16 bases between the germline ends. The CDR3 totals 16 residues. The germline V gene encodes CDR1 LNHNV and CDR2 YYDKDF (reference sequence). For the CDR3, the DNA is TGTGCCACCAGCAGAGATCTTTCGTGGCAGACTTACGAGCAGTACTTC. Translated: CATSRDLSWQTYEQYF.

This clonotype has a count of ten or more. The J gene is TRBJ1-1, the V gene TRBV12-3 or TRBV12-4; the D gene is possibly TRBD1 (6 bases). The CDR3 runs to 16 residues. V was pared by 4 bases and J by 1 base, with 16 bases between. The CDR3 coding sequence is TGTGCCAGCAGTTCGGGACAAGGCATCCCGAACACTGAAGCTTTCTTT. Protein sequence: CASSSGQGIPNTEAFF.

The V call is TRBV7-9, the J call TRBJ2-7; D not certain. The CDR3 covers 13 residues. The V and J ends lost 8 bases and 0 bases respectively, with 11 bases between them. CDR1 and CDR2 from the germline V gene are SEHNR and FQNEAQ (reference sequence). CDR3 DNA: TGTGCCAGCGAAGGACCTACCTCCTACGAGCAGTACTTC. As protein: CASEGPTSYEQYF.

This clonotype showed up just a few times. The chain recombines TRBV9 with TRBJ1-1, with D perhaps matching TRBD1 (6 bases). Germline assignment: CDR1 SGDLS and CDR2 YYNGEE. The CDR3 length is 17 residues. V was cut by 3 bases and J by 7 bases, with 25 bases left in between. CDR3 region: CASSALRDILETNEAFF. The CDR3 DNA reads as TGTGCCAGCAGCGCCCTTCGGGACATCCTAGAGACGAATGAAGCTTTCTTT.

The chain links TRBV7-2 to TRBJ2-7; no definite D call. V lost 5 bases and J 3 bases, leaving 14 bases between the germline ends. The germline CDR1 and CDR2 sequences are SGHTA and FQGNSA. The CDR3 contains 14 residues. The CDR3, as DNA: TGTGCCAGCAGCCTAGGGCCCAGCCTCTACGAGCAGTACTTC. Encoded protein: CASSLGPSLYEQYF.

This clonotype was observed many times. Relative to the germline gene, one junction end is altered; a read error may explain this. This rearrangement joins TRBV27 to TRBJ2-2; 7 bases match TRBD1. This CDR3 has 14 amino acids. The germline V gene encodes CDR1 MNHEY and CDR2 SMNVEV (reference sequence). The CDR3 sequence is CANSRQGPHGELFF. In DNA, the CDR3 is TGTGCCAACAGTCGACAGGGCCCGCACGGGGAGCTGTTTTTT.

The chain employs TRBV28 and TRBJ1-5; TRBD1 is a possible D gene (5 bases). CDR3 length equals 13 residues. V was cut by 4 bases and J by 6 bases, with 10 bases left in between. Germline-derived CDR1 and CDR2 are MDHEN and SYDVKM. CDR3 protein: CASSSGLAQPQHF. As DNA, the CDR3 is TGTGCCAGCAGTTCAGGGTTGGCTCAGCCCCAGCATTTT.

CDR3 protein: CASSEFFWGQRKDYEQYF. For the CDR3, the DNA is TGTGCCAGCAGTGAATTTTTTTGGGGACAGAGGAAAGACTACGAGCAGTACTTC. The chain is built from TRBV6-1 and TRBJ2-7; 7 bases match TRBD1. The CDR3 is 18 amino acids. In germline, CDR1 is MNHNS, CDR2 SASEGT. V lost 2 bases and J lost 3; bases outside the gene matches: 16.

This clonotype was seen at least ten times. The final CDR3 position lacks the conserved phenylalanine or tryptophan, pointing to a likely read error. The rearrangement links TRBV28 to TRBJ2-7, with TRBD1 matching 7 bases. Trimming took 6 bases from V and 5 from J; bases not matched to a gene: 13. The CDR3 has 15 amino acids. Germline V lookup: CDR1 MDHEN, CDR2 SYDVKM. CDR3: CASSPRQGLRDEQYL. The DNA for the CDR3 is TGTGCCAGCAGCCCGAGACAGGGCCTCCGGGACGAGCAGTACCTC.

CDR3 in DNA: TGTGCCAGCAGGCAATTGTGGGCTGGCCAAGAGACCCAGTACTTC. This encodes CASRQLWAGQETQYF. The chain carries TRBV3-1 and TRBJ2-5, with no clear D. V lost 6 bases to trimming and J lost 1 base, with 15 bases between them. CDR3 length: 15 amino acids. Looked up from germline, CDR1 is LGHDT and CDR2 is YNNKEL (reference sequence).

In this sample, this clonotype turned up many times. The rearrangement links TRBV6-1 to TRBJ2-7; D gene uncertain. Per germline, CDR1 MNHNS and CDR2 SASEGT. The CDR3 length is 12 residues. The V end was cut by 2 bases, the J end by 3 bases, with 5 bases between. Here the CDR3 DNA reads TGTGCCAGCAGTGAACCCCGCTACGAGCAGTACTTC. Its translation is CASSEPRYEQYF.

In regard to this clonotype: Likely a read error: the CDR3 ends without its conserved phenylalanine or tryptophan. This sequence joins TRBV15 and TRBJ1-5; tentative D call: TRBD1 (5 bases). The germline V gene encodes CDR1 LNHNV and CDR2 YYDKDF (reference sequence). CDR3 length equals 12 residues. V was pared by 5 bases and J by 6 bases, with 8 bases between. CDR3 residues: CATSVGGQPQHL. The CDR3 coding sequence is TGTGCCACCAGCGTGGGGGGTCAGCCCCAGCATCTT.

This clonotype was found many times. V gene TRBV20-1 combines with J gene TRBJ1-2; 9 nucleotides align to TRBD1. CDR1 is DFQATT and CDR2 is SNEGSKA in the germline V gene (reference sequence). This CDR3 region has 16 residues. V trimming: 6 bases; J trimming: 1 base; junction bases outside the gene matches: 12. DNA of the CDR3: TGCAGTGCAGCGCCGGGACAGGGTGTTTTTAACTATGGCTACACCTTC. Translating gives CSAAPGQGVFNYGYTF.

At least ten counts were recorded for this clonotype. The V and J genes are TRBV13 and TRBJ1-5; maybe TRBD1 (5 bases). Germline V gives CDR1 PRHDT, CDR2 FYEKMQ (reference sequence). CDR3 size: 15 residues. Trimming cost V 0 bases and J 4 bases, with 10 bases left between them. The CDR3 nucleotides are TGTGCCAGCAGCTTAGGTTCTCAGGGAAATCAGCCCCAGCATTTT. Its protein is CASSLGSQGNQPQHF. Using reference TRBV13 and TRBJ1-5 for the parts outside the CDR3, the full variable domain is AAGVIQSPRHLIKEKRETATLKCYPIPRHDTVYWYQQGPGQDPQFLISFYEKMQSDKGSIPDRFSAQQFSDYHSELNMSSLELGDSALYFCASSLGSQGNQPQHFGDGTRLSIL.

This clonotype has at least ten counts. DNA for the CDR3: TGTGCCAGCAGTAGAACCGGGACAGGGAATTTCGCACCCCTCCACTTT. It yields the protein CASSRTGTGNFAPLHF. This chain uses TRBV6-1 with TRBJ1-6; 9 positions match TRBD1. CDR1 MNHNS and CDR2 SASEGT come from the germline V gene. The length of the CDR3 is 16 residues. V was pared by 5 bases and J by 11 bases, with 13 bases of the junction left unmatched.